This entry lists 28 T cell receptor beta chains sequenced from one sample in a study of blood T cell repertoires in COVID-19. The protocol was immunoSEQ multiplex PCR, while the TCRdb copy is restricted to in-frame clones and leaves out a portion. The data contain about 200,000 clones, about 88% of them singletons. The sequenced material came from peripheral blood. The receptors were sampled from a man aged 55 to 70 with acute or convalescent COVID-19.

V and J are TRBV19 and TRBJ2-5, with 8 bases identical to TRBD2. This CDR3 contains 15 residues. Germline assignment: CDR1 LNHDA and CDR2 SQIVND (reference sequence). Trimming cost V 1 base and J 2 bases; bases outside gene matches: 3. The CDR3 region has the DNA TGTGCCAGTAGTATAGTCGGGGGGGTACAAGAGACCCAGTACTTC. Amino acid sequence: CASSIVGGVQETQYF.

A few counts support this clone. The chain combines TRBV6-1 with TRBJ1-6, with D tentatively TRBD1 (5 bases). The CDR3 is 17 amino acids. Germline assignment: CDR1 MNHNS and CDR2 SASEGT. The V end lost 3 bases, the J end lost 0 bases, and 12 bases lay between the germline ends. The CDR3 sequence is CASSEGLPRSYNSPLHF. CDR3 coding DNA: TGTGCCAGCAGTGAGGGGCTCCCCCGCTCCTATAATTCACCCCTCCACTTT.

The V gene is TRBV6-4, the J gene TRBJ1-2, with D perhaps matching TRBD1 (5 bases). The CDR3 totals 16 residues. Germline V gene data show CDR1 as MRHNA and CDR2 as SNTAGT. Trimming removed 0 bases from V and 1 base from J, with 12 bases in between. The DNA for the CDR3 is TGTGCCAGCAGTGACTCTCGGTGGCAGGGTAACTATGGCTACACCTTC. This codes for CASSDSRWQGNYGYTF.

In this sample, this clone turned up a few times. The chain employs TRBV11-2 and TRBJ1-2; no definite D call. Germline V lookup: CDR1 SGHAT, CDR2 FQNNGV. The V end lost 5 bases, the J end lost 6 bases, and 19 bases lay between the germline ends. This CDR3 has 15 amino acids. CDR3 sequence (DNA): TGTGCCAGCAGCGTGCACAGCCCGTCGTCGGATGGCTACACCTTC. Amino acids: CASSVHSPSSDGYTF.

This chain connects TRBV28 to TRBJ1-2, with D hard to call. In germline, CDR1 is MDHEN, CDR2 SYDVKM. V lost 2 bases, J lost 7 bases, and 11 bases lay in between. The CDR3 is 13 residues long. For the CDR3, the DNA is TGTGCCAGCAGTTTAAGCCAGGCCAGTGGCTACACCTTC. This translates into CASSLSQASGYTF.

Written as DNA, the CDR3 is TGTGCCAGTAGTATAGATCCCTCGAACACCGGGGAGCTGTTTTTT. It yields the protein CASSIDPSNTGELFF. J is TRBJ2-2 and V is TRBV19; D is uncertain. There are 15 residues in the CDR3. V was clipped by 0 bases and J by 0 bases, with 5 bases between them. Germline-derived CDR1 and CDR2 are LNHDA and SQIVND (reference sequence). The full variable domain, its missing parts supplied by reference TRBV19 and TRBJ2-2, is DGGITQSPKYLFRKEGQNVTLSCEQNLNHDAMYWYRQDPGQGLRLIYYSQIVNDFQKGDIAEGYSVSREKKESFPLTVTSAQKNPTAFYLCASSIDPSNTGELFFGEGSRLTVL.

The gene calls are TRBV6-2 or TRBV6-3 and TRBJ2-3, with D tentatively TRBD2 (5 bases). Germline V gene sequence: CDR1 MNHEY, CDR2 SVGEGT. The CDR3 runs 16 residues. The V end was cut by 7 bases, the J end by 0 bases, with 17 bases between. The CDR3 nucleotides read TGTGCCAGCACCCCCCGACTACGTTCTAGCACAGATACGCAGTATTTT. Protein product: CASTPRLRSSTDTQYF.

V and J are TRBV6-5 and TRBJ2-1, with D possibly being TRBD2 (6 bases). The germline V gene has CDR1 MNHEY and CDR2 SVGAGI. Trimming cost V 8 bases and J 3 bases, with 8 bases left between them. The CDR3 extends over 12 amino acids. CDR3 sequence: CASRGIYNEQFF. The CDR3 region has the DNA TGTGCCAGCCGCGGGATCTACAATGAGCAGTTCTTC.

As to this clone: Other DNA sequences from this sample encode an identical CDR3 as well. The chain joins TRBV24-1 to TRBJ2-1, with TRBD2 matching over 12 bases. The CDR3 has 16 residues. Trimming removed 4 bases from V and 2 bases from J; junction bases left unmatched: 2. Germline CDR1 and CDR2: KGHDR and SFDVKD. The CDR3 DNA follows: TGTGCCACCAGTGACCCTAGCGGGGGGGCCTACAATGAGCAGTTCTTC. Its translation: CATSDPSGGAYNEQFF.

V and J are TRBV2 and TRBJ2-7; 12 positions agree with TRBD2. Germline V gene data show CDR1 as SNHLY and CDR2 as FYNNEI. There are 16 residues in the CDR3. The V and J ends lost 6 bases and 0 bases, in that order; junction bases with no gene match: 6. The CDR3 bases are TGTGCCAGCAGGAAGGGACTAGCGGGCCCCTCCTACGAGCAGTACTTC. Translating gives CASRKGLAGPSYEQYF.

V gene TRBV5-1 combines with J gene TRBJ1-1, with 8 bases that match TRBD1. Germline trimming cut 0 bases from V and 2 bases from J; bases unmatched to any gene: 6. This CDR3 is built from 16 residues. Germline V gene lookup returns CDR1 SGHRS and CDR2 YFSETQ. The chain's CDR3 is CASSLVAGGVNTEAFF. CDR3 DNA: TGCGCCAGCAGCTTGGTGGCAGGGGGCGTAAACACTGAAGCTTTCTTT.

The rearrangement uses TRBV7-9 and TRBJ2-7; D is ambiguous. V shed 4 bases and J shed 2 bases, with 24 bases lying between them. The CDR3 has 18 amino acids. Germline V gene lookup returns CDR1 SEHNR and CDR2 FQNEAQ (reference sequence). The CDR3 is CASSSETRSTPWTYEQYF. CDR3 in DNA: TGTGCCAGCAGCTCGGAGACTCGTTCCACCCCCTGGACCTACGAGCAGTACTTC.

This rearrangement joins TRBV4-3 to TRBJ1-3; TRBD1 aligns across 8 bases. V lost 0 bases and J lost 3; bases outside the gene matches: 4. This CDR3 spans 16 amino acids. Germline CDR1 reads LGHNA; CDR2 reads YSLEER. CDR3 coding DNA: TGCGCCAGCAGCCAAGATCCCAGGGGGCTTGGAAACACCATATATTTT. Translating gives CASSQDPRGLGNTIYF.

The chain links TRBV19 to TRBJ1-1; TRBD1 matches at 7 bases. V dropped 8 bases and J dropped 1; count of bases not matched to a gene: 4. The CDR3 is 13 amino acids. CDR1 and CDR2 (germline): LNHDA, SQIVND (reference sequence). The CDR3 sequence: CASLYRGNTEAFF. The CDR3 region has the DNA TGTGCCAGTCTGTACAGGGGGAACACTGAAGCTTTCTTT.

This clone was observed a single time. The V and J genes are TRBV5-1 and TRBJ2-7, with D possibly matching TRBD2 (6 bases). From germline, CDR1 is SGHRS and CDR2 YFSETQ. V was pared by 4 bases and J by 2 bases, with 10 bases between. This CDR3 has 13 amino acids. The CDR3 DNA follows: TGCGCCAGCAGCCCGGAGGGTACCTACGAGCAGTACTTC. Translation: CASSPEGTYEQYF.

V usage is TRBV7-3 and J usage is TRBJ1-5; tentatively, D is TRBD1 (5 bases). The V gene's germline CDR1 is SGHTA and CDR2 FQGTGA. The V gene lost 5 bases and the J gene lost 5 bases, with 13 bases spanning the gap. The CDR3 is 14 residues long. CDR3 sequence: CASSPGGRDQPQHF. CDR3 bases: TGTGCCAGCAGCCCCGGGGGGAGGGATCAGCCCCAGCATTTT.

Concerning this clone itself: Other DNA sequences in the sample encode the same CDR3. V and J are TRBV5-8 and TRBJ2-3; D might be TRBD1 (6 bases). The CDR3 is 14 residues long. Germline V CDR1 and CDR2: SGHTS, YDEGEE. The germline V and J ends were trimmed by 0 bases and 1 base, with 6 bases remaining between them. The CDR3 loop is CASSLDRGTDTQYF. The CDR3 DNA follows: TGTGCCAGCAGCTTGGACAGGGGCACAGATACGCAGTATTTT.

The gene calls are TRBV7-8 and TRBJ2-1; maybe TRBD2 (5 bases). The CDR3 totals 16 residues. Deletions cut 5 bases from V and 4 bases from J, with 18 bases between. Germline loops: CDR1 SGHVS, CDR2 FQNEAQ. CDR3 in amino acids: CASSRDYSASYNEQFF. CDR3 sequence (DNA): TGTGCCAGCAGCCGAGACTACTCGGCATCTTACAATGAGCAGTTCTTC.

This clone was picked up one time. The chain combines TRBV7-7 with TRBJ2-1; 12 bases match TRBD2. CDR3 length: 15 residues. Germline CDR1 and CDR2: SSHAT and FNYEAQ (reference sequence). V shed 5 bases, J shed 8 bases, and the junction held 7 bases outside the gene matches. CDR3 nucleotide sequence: TGTGCCAGCAGCGCGACTAGCGGGGGTGTCTATGAGCAGTTCTTC. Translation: CASSATSGGVYEQFF.

For the CDR3, the DNA is TGTGCCAGCAGTTTATTCCCAGGGGGTAATGGCTACACCTTC. Translation gives CASSLFPGGNGYTF. The chain has TRBV28 and TRBJ1-2; TRBD1 matches 7 bases. Per the germline V gene, CDR1 is MDHEN and CDR2 is SYDVKM. This CDR3 contains 14 residues. The V segment lost 1 base and the J segment 6 bases; nucleotides outside the gene matches: 5.

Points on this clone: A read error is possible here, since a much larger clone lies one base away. The CDR3 sequence is CASSRTGNYGYTF. The CDR3 DNA sequence: TGTGCCAGCAGCCGGACAGGGAACTATGGCTACACCTTC. The chain employs TRBV28 and TRBJ1-2, with TRBD1 matching 8 bases. J was trimmed by 2 bases and V by 6 bases; bases with no gene match: 2. This CDR3 is 13 amino acids long. Germline CDR1 is MDHEN and CDR2 is SYDVKM.

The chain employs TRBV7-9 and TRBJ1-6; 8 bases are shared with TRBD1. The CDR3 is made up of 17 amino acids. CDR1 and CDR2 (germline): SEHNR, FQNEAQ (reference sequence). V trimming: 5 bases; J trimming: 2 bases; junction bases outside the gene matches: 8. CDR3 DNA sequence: TGTGCCAGCAGCCCCAGACAGGGGACTACCTATAATTCACCCCTCCACTTT. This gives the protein CASSPRQGTTYNSPLHF.

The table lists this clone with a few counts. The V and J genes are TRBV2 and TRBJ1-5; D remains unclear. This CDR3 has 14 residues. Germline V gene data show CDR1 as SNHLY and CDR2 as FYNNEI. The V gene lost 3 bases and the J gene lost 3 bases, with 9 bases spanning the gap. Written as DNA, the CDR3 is TGTGCCAGCAGTGACTGGCTGAACAATCAGCCCCAGCATTTT. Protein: CASSDWLNNQPQHF.

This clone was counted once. For the CDR3, the DNA is TGCGCCAGCAGCGAAAGCGGGGGGGCGGTAGATACGCAGTATTTT. It codes for CASSESGGAVDTQYF. The chain is built from TRBV5-1 and TRBJ2-3; TRBD2 aligns across 10 bases. Germline V gives CDR1 SGHRS, CDR2 YFSETQ. The trim removed 4 bases at V and 5 bases at J, leaving 7 bases unmatched. This CDR3 has 15 residues. The full variable domain, completed using reference TRBV5-1 and TRBJ2-3, is KAGVTQTPRYLIKTRGQQVTLSCSPISGHRSVSWYQQTPGQGLQFLFEYFSETQRNKGNFPGRFSGRQFSNSRSEMNVSTLELGDSALYLCASSESGGAVDTQYFGPGTRLTVL.

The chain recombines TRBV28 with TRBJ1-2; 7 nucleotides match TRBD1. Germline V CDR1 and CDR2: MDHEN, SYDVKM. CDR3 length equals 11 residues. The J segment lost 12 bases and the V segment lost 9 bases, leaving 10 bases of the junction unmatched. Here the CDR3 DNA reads TGTGCCAGTGTCCGGGACAGCCGTCACACCTTC. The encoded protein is CASVRDSRHTF.

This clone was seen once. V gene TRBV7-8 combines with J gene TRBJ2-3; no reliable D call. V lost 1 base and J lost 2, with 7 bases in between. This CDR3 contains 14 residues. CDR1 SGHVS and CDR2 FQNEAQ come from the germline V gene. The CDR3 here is CASSLVGLTDTQYF. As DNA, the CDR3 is TGTGCCAGCAGCTTAGTTGGCCTCACAGATACGCAGTATTTT.

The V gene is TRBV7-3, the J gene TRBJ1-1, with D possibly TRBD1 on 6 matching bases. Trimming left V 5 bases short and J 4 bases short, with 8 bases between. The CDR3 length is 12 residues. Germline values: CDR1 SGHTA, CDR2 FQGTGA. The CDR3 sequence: CASSQGGTEAFF. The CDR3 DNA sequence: TGTGCCAGCAGCCAAGGGGGCACTGAAGCTTTCTTT.

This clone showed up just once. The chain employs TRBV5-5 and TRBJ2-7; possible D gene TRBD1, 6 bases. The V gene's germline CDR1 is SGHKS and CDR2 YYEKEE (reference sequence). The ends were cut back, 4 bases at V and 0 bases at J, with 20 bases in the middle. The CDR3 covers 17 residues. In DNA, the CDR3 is TGTGCCAGCAGCGCAAAACCGACAGGTTACAGCTCCTACGAGCAGTACTTC. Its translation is CASSAKPTGYSSYEQYF.